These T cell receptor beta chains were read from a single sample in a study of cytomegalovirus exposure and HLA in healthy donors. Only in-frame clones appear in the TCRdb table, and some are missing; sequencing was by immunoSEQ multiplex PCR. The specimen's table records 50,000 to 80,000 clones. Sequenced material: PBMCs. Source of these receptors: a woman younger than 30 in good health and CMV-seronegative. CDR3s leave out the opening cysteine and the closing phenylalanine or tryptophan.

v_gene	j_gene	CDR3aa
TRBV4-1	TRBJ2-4	ASTPRLALAKNIQY
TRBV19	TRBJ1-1	ASSIAGRFKLNTEAF
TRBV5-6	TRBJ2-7	ASSLGGDRTPGN
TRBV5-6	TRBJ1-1	ASSLTRDRGLFTEAF
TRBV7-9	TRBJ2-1	ASSLSVSYNEQF
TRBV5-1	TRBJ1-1	ASSNQGSSLAF
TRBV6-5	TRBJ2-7	ASKGQAGGPSEQY
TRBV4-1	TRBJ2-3	ASSQEGAGAADTQY
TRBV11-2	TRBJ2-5	ASSLGQGLETQY
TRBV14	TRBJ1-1	ASSQGGRSEAF
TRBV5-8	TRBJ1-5	ASSPGSQPQH
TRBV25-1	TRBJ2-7	ASSESGLAGLLAYEQY
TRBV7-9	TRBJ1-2	ASSVGQGDGYT
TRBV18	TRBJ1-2	ASSPLPGERVGYT
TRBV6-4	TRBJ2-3	ASSYGGEGTDTQY
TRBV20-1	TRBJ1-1	SAREEVGPS
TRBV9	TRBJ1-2	ASSPSGTGDYGYT
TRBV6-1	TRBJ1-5	ASSERTENQPQH
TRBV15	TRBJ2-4	ATSSQGDRDIQY
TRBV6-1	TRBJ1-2	AGGQGGYGYT
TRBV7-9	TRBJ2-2	ASSQTGGRSGELF
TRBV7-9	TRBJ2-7	ASSSAGDEQY
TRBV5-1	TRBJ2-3	ASSYVVGPTDTQY
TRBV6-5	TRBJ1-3	ASSYSPGSGNTIY
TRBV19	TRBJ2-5	ASSTGTGVRETQY
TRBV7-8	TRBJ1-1	ASSLGSRGRDTEDF
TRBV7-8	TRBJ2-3	ASSLARADTQY
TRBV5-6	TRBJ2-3	ASKPSVAGERDTQY
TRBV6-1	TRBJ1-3	ASSEAGGRSGNTIY
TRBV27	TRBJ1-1	ASGVYGDEAF
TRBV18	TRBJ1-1	ASSPAGEAF
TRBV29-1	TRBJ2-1	SVESGETNEQF
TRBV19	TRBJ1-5	ASTLGTGGNQPQH
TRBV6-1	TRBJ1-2	ASSEGQAHGYT
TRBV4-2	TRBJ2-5	ASSQDRQTQY
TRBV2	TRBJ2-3	ASRVTPMSTDTQY
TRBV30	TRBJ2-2	AWSPGVLTGELF
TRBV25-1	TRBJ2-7	ASPDSSYEQY
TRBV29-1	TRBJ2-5	SVDSERGGFPETQY
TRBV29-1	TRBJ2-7	SVEKQAPYEQY
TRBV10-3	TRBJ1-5	AIRGGLEEGQPQH
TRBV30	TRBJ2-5	AWSVAEWDRGYGTQY
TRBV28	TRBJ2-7	ASSSQEPYEQY
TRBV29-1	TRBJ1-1	SVEALDGAF
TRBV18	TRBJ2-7	ASSPKTSAYEQY
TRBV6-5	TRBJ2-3	ASSTSSGGADTQY
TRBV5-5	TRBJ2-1	ASSRLSGEQF
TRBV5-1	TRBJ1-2	ASSFTGGGYGYT
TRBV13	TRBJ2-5	ASSPGTWETQY
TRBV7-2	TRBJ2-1	ASSFQGTANEQF
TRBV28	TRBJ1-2	ASGRRELLNYGYT
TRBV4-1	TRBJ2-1	ASSPGGGTYNEQF
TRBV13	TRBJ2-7	ASSSGLAAYEQY
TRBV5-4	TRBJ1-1	ASSLDQGAIEAF
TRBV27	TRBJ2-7	ASSGARTFHEQY
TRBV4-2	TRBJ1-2	ASSPRDRGTYGYT
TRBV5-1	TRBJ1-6	ASSLEGHANSPLH
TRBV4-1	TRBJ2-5	ASSQGSGAGWETQY